The 14 T cell receptor beta chains below all came from one sample that was sequenced in a study of persistence of HIV-infected CD4 T cells (dated by TCRdb to about 2020). In light of the paper, this sample's treatment or condition label describes: suppressive antiretroviral therapy. A pool of overlapping HIV-1 Gag 15-mer peptides, at around 0.99 ug per peptide per mL, was used to stimulate the cells. Memory populations depleted of antigen-responding cells were obtained by sorting nonresponding CD40L-negative CD69-negative CD45RO-high memory CD4+ T cells. TCRbeta repertoires were sequenced from genomic DNA with the immunoSEQ hsTCRB assay version 4 in survey mode. TCRdb re-hosts the immuneACCESS table, in-frame sequences only. Its copies lack some clones; in the studies checked, an unresolved V gene accounts for under half of them, and the cause for the rest is not known. The sample has around 42,000 clones on record, 70% to 80% of them singletons. 14% of the sample is taken by the ten largest.

The antigens for these receptors are not known. The starting material was CD4+ T cells sorted from PBMCs after approximately 20-hour stimulation, obtained from a patient who received antiretroviral therapy. What the cell subset or site label conveys for this sample: CD40L-CD69- CD45RO-high memory CD4 T cells not responding to Gag peptides. Receptor source: an adult man with HIV who was CMV-seropositive.

V gene TRBV3-1 (or the pseudogene TRBV3-2) combines with J gene TRBJ2-3; D perhaps matches TRBD2 (6 bases). The CDR3 totals 19 residues. Germline lookup yields CDR1 LGHDT and CDR2 YNNKEL (reference sequence). V lost 0 bases to trimming and J lost 0 bases, with 19 bases between them. DNA for the CDR3: TGTGCCAGCAGCCAAGAGCGGGGACGGCGTAAACCTAGCACAGATACGCAGTATTTT. Its protein product is CASSQERGRRKPSTDTQYF.

The sample holds a few counts of this clone. The V call is TRBV14, the J call TRBJ1-1; D not certain. This CDR3 is 13 amino acids long. The V and J ends lost 4 bases and 4 bases respectively, with 10 bases between them. CDR1 is SGHDN, CDR2 FVKESK, per germline. CDR3 in amino acids: CASSLDRITEAFF. In DNA, the CDR3 is TGTGCCAGCAGCCTCGATAGGATCACTGAAGCTTTCTTT.

The chain couples TRBV6-1 to TRBJ2-3; D is ambiguous. This CDR3 has 15 amino acids. V was clipped by 3 bases and J by 3 bases, with 13 bases between them. CDR1 MNHNS and CDR2 SASEGT come from the germline V gene. The CDR3 nucleotides read TGTGCCAGCAGTGACGGTCTATTCGGAACAGATACGCAGTATTTT. Protein sequence: CASSDGLFGTDTQYF.

The V and J genes are TRBV7-8 and TRBJ2-5; D is uncertain. V was trimmed by 5 bases and J by 5 bases, leaving 9 bases between them. The CDR3 has 12 amino acids. CDR1 is SGHVS and CDR2 is FQNEAQ in the germline V gene. CDR3 coding DNA: TGTGCCAGCAGCCTCCGAAGGGAGACCCAGTACTTC. Translated: CASSLRRETQYF. The complete variable domain, with remaining parts taken from reference TRBV7-8 and TRBJ2-5, reads GAGVSQSPRYKVAKRGQDVALRCDPISGHVSLFWYQQALGQGPEFLTYFQNEAQLDKSGLPSDRFFAERPEGSVSTLKIQRTQQEDSAVYLCASSLRRETQYFGPGTRLLVL.

This clone is labeled as medium-sized. This chain uses TRBV5-6 with TRBJ2-1; no firm D call. The CDR3 has 14 amino acids. CDR1 is SGHDT, CDR2 YYEEEE, per germline. Trimming shortened V by 2 bases and J by 5 bases, and 11 bases separated the two germline ends. CDR3: CASSLIKLNNEQFF. In nucleotides, the CDR3 is TGTGCCAGCAGCTTAATCAAGTTGAACAATGAGCAGTTCTTC.

The rearrangement joins TRBV29-1 to TRBJ1-5; no reliable D call. The CDR3 totals 13 residues. The V and J ends lost 4 bases and 3 bases respectively, with 10 bases between them. Looked up from germline, CDR1 is SQVTM and CDR2 is ANQGSEA. CDR3 sequence reads: CSVAVDLNQPQHF. CDR3 bases: TGCAGCGTTGCCGTGGATCTCAATCAGCCCCAGCATTTT. Complete variable domain (other parts from reference TRBV29-1 and TRBJ1-5): SAVISQKPSRDICQRGTSLTIQCQVDSQVTMMFWYRQQPGQSLTLIATANQGSEATYESGFVIDKFPISRPNLTFSTLTVSNMSPEDSSIYLCSVAVDLNQPQHFGDGTRLSIL.

There are a few counts of this clone. The rearrangement links TRBV7-9 to TRBJ2-5; D is ambiguous. The CDR3 contains 15 residues. The germline V gene has CDR1 SEHNR and CDR2 FQNEAQ (reference sequence). V was cut by 0 bases and J by 2 bases, with 10 bases left in between. In DNA, the CDR3 is TGTGCCAGCAGCTTAGCTAATCAGATACAAGAGACCCAGTACTTC. The encoded protein is CASSLANQIQETQYF.

The chain carries TRBV30 and TRBJ2-7, with TRBD1 identical over 8 bases. CDR1 GTSNPN and CDR2 SVGIG come from the germline V gene (reference sequence). The CDR3 contains 13 residues. After removal of 2 bases from V and 5 bases from J, the junction contained 5 bases not matched to a gene. CDR3 nucleotides: TGTGCCTGGAGTCGTCAGGGGGCAGACGAGCAGTACTTC. Its protein product is CAWSRQGADEQYF.

The rearrangement uses TRBV27 and TRBJ2-1, with TRBD2 matching over 11 bases. CDR3 size: 15 residues. V gave up 4 bases and J gave up 3 bases; unmatched junction bases: 2. Germline assignment: CDR1 MNHEY and CDR2 SMNVEV (reference sequence). CDR3 sequence (DNA): TGTGCCAGCAGTTCCGGGACTAGCGGCTACAATGAGCAGTTCTTC. It specifies CASSSGTSGYNEQFF.

In this sample, this clone turned up once. This CDR3 reads CASSLAGAGGNEQYF. CDR3 sequence (DNA): TGTGCCAGCAGCTTAGCTGGCGCAGGGGGAAACGAGCAGTACTTC. The chain combines TRBV7-9 with TRBJ2-7; 7 bases are a match to TRBD1. CDR3 size: 15 residues. Germline CDR1 is SEHNR and CDR2 is FQNEAQ (reference sequence). Losses at the gene ends were 0 bases for V and 5 bases for J; bases not matched to a gene: 7.

This chain joins TRBV6-5 and TRBJ2-5, with TRBD1 identical over 8 bases. Germline CDR1 and CDR2: MNHEY and SVGAGI. V lost 4 bases, J lost 2 bases, and 3 bases stayed unmatched. This CDR3 has 14 residues. The CDR3 coding sequence is TGTGCCAGCAGTTGGACAGGGCGGCAAGAGACCCAGTACTTC. Translating gives CASSWTGRQETQYF.

This clone has more than one count but fewer than ten. This chain joins TRBV7-6 and TRBJ1-2; D is uncertain. V dropped 2 bases and J dropped 4 bases, with 11 bases sitting between them. Germline V lookup: CDR1 SGHVS, CDR2 FNYEAQ. The CDR3 runs 14 residues. The CDR3 nucleotides read TGTGCCAGCAGCTTAATAGGTGACGGCTATGGCTACACCTTC. It encodes CASSLIGDGYGYTF. The complete variable domain, with remaining parts taken from reference TRBV7-6 and TRBJ1-2, reads GAGVSQSPRYKVTKRGQDVALRCDPISGHVSLYWYRQALGQGPEFLTYFNYEAQQDKSGLPNDRFSAERPEGSISTLTIQRTEQRDSAMYRCASSLIGDGYGYTFGSGTRLTVV.

This clone was detected once. This chain connects TRBV6-4 to TRBJ2-6; TRBD1 matches at 12 bases. The trim removed 6 bases at V and 2 bases at J, leaving 11 bases unmatched. CDR1 and CDR2 from the germline V gene are MRHNA and SNTAGT. CDR3 size: 19 residues. The CDR3 is CASRAGTGGAFTGANVLTF. In DNA, the CDR3 is TGTGCCAGCAGAGCGGGGACAGGGGGCGCGTTTACTGGGGCCAACGTCCTGACTTTC.

CDR3 sequence (DNA): TGCGCCAGCACTTCGGGACAGAAAGAGACCCAGTACTTC. It yields the protein CASTSGQKETQYF. J is TRBJ2-5 and V is TRBV5-1; 7 nucleotides match TRBD1. Germline trimming cut 6 bases from V and 3 bases from J; bases unmatched to any gene: 5. CDR1 is SGHRS, CDR2 YFSETQ, per germline. The CDR3 totals 13 residues. Full variable domain (missing parts from reference TRBV5-1 and TRBJ2-5): KAGVTQTPRYLIKTRGQQVTLSCSPISGHRSVSWYQQTPGQGLQFLFEYFSETQRNKGNFPGRFSGRQFSNSRSEMNVSTLELGDSALYLCASTSGQKETQYFGPGTRLLVL.